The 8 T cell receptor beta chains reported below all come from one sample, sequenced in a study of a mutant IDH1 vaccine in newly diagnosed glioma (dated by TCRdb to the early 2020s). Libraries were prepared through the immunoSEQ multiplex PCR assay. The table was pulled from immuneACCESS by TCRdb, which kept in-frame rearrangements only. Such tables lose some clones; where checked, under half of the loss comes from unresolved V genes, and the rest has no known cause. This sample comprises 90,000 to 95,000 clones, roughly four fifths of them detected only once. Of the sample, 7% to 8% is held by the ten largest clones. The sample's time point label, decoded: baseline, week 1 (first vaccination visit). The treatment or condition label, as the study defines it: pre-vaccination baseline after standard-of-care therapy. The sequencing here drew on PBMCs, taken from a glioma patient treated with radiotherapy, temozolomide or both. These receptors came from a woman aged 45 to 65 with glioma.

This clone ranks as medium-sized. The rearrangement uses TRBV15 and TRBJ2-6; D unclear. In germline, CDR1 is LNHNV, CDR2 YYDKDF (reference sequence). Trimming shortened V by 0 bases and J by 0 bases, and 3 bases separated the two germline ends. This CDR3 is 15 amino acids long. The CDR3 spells CATSRDHSGANVLTF. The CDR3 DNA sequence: TGTGCCACCAGCAGAGATCACTCTGGGGCCAACGTCCTGACTTTC.

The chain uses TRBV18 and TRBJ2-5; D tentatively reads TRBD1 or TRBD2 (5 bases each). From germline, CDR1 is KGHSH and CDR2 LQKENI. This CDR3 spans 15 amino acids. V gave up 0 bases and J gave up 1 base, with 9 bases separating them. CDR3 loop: CASSPPGRSQETQYF. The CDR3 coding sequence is TGTGCCAGCTCACCACCGGGACGAAGCCAAGAGACCCAGTACTTC.

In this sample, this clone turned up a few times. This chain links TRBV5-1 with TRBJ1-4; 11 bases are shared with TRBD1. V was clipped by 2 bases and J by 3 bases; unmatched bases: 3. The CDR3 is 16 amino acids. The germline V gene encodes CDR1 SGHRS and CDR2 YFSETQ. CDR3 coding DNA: TGCGCCAGCAGCTTCCGGACAGGGGGCCCTAATGAAAAACTGTTTTTT. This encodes CASSFRTGGPNEKLFF.

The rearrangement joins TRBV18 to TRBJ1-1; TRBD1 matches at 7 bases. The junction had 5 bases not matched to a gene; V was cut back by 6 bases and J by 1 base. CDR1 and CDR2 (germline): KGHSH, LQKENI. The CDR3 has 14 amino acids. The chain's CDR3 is CASSEGTANTEAFF. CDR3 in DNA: TGTGCCAGCTCGGAAGGGACAGCGAACACTGAAGCTTTCTTT.

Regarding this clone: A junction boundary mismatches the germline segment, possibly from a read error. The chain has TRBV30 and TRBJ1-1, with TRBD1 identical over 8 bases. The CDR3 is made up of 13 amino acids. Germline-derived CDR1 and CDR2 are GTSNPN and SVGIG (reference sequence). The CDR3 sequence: CAWSRDRNAEAFF. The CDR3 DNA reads TGTGCCTGGAGTAGGGACAGGAACGCTGAAGCTTTCTTT.

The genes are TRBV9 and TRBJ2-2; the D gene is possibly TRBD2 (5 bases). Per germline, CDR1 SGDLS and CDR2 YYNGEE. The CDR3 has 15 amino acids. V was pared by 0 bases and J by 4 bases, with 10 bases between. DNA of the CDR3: TGTGCCAGCAGCGTAGGAGGACTTTCCACCGGGGAGCTGTTTTTT. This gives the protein CASSVGGLSTGELFF.

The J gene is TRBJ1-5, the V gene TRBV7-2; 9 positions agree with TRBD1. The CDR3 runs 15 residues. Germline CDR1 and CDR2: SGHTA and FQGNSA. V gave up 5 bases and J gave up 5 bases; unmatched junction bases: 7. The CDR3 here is CASSHPGQGDQPQHF. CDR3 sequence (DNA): TGTGCCAGCAGCCATCCGGGACAGGGAGATCAGCCCCAGCATTTT.

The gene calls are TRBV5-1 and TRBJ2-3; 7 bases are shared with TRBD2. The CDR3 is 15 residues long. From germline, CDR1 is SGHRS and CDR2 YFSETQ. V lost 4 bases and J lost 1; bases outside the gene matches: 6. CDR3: CASSLPSGGTDTQYF. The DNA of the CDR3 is TGCGCCAGCAGCCTACCCAGCGGGGGCACAGATACGCAGTATTTT.